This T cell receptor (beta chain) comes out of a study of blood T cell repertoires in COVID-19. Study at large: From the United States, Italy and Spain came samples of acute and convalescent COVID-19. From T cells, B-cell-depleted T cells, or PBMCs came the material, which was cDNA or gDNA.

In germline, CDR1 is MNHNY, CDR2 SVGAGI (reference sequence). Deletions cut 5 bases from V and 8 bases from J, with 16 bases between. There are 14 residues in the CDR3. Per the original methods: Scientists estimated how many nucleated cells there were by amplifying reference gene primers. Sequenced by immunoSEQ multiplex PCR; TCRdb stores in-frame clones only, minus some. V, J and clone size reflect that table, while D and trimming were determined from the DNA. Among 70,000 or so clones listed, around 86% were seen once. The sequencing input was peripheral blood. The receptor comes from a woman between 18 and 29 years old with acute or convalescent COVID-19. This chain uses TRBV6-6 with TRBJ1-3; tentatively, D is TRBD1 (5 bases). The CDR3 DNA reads TGTGCCAGCAGTGCCCAGGGATCGGTATACACCATATATTTT. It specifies CASSAQGSVYTIYF.